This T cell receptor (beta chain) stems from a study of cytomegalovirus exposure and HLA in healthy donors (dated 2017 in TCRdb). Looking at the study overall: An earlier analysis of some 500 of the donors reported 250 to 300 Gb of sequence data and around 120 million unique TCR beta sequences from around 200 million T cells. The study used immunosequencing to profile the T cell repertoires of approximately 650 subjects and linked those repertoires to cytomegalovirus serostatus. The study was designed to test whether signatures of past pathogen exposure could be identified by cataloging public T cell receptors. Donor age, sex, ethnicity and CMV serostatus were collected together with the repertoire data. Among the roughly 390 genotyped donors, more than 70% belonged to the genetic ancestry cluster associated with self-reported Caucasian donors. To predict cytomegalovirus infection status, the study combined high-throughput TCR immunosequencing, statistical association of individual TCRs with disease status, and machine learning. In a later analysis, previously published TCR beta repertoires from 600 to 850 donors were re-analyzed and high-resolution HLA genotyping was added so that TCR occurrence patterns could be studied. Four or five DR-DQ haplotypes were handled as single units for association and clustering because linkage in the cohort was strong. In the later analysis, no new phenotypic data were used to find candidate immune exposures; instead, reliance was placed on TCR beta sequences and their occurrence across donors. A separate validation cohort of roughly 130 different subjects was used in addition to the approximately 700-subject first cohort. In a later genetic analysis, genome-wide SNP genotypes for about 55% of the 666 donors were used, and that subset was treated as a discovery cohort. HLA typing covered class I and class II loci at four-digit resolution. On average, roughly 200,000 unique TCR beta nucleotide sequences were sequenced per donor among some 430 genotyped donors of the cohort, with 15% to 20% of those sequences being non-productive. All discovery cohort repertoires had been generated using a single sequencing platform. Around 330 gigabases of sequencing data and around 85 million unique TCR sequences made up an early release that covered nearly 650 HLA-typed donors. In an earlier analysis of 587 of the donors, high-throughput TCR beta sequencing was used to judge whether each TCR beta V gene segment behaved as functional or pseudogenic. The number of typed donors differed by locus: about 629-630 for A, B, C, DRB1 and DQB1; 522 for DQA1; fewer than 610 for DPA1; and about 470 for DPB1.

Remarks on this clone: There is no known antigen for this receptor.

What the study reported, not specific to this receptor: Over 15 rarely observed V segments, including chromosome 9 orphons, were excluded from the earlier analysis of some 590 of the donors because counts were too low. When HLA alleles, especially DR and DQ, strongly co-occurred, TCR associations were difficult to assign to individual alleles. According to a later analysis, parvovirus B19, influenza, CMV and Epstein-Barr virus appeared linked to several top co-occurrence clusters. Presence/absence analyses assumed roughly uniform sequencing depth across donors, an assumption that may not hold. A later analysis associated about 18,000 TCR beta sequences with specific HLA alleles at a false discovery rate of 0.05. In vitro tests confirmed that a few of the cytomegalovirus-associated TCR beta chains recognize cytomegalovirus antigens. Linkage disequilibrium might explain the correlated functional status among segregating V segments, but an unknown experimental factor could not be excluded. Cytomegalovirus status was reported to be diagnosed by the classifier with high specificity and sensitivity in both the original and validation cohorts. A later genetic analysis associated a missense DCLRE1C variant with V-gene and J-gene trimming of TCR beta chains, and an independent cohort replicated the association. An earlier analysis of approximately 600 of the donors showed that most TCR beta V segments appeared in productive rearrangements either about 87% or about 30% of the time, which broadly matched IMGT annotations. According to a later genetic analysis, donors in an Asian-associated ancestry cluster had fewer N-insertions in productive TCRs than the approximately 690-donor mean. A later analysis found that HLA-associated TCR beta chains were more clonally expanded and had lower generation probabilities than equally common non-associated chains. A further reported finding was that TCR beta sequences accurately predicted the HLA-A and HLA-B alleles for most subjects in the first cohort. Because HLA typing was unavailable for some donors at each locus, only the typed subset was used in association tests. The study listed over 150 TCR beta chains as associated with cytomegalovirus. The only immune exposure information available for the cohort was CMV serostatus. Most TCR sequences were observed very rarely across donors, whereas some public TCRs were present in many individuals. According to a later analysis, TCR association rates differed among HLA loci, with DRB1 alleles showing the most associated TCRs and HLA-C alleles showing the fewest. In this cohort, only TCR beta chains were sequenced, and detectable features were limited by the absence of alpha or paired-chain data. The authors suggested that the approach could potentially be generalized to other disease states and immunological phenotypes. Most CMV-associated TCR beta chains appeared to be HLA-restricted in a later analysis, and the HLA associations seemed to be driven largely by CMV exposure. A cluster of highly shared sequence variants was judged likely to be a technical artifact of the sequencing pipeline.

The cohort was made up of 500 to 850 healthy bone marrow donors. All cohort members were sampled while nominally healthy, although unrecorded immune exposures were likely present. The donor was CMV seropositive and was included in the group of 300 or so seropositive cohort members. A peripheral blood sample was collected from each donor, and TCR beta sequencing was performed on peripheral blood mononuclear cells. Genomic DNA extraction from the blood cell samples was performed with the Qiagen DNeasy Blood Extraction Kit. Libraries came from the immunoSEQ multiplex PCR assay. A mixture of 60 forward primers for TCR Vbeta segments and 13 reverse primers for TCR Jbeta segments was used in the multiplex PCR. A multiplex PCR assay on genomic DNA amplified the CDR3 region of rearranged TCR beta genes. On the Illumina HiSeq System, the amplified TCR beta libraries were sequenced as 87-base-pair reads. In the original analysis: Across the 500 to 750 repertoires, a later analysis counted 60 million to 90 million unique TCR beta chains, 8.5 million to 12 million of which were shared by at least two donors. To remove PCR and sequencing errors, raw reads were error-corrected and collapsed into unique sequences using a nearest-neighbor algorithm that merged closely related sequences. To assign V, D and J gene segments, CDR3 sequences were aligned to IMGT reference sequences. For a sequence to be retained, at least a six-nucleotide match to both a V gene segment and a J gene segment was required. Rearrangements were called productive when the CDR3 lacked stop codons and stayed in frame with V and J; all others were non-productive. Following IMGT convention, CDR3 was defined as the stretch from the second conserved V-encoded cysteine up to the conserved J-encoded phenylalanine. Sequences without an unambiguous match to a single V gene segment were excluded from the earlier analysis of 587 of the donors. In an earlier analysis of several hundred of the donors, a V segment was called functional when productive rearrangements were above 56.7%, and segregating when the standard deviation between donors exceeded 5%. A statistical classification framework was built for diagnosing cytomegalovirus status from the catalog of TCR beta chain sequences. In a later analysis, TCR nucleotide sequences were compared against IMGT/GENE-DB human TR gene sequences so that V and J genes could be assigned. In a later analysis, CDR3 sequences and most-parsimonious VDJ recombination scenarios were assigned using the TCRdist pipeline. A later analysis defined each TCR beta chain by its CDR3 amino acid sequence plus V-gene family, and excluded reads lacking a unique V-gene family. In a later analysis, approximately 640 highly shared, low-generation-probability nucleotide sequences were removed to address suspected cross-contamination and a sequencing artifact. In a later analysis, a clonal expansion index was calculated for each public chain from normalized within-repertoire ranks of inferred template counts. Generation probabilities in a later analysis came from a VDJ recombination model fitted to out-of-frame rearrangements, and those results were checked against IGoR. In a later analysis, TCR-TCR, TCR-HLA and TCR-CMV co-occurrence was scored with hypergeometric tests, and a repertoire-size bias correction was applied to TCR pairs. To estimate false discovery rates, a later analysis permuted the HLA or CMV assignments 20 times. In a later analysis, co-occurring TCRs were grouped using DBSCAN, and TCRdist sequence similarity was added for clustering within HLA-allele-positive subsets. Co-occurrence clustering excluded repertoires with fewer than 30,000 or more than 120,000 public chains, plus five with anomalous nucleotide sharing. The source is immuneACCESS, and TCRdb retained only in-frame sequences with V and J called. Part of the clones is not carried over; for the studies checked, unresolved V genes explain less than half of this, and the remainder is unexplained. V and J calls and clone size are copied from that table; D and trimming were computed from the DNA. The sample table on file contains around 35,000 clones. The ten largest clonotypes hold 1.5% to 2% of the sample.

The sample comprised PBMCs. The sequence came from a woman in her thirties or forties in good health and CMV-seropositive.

The sequence in DNA is TGTGCCAGTAGTCTCCCCCGGGGGACTCCGAACACTGAAGCTTTCTTT. It encodes CASSLPRGTPNTEAFF. The chain is made from TRBV19 and TRBJ1-1; a tentative D match to TRBD1 spans 5 bases. The CDR3, from cysteine to phenylalanine, totals 16 residues. This entry keeps only the CDR3 DNA: 48 bases, framed from base 1. CDR1 and CDR2, looked up from the germline V gene (reference sequence), are LNHDA and SQIVND. V loses 5 bases, J loses 1 base, and the germline ends lie 17 bases apart. With all but the CDR3 taken from the reference TRBV19 and TRBJ1-1 genes, the full variable domain is: DGGITQSPKYLFRKEGQNVTLSCEQNLNHDAMYWYRQDPGQGLRLIYYSQIVNDFQKGDIAEGYSVSREKKESFPLTVTSAQKNPTAFYLCASSLPRGTPNTEAFFGQGTRLTVV.